The present entry profiles one T cell receptor beta chain with its context. In the authors' workflow: The assay estimated nucleated cells by amplifying reference gene primers. Here immunoSEQ multiplex PCR was the method, and the copy in TCRdb shows in-frame clones only, minus some. V and J calls and clone size are given by that table; D and trimming were obtained from the DNA. Of around 97,000 clones listed, roughly 84% are singletons. Germline assignment: CDR1 SEHNR and CDR2 FQNEAQ (reference sequence). Between the trimmed V and J ends, which lost 4 bases and 15 bases, there was a span of 13 bases. The CDR3 has 11 amino acids. The entry originates in a study of blood T cell repertoires in COVID-19. Study information: Sites across the United States, Italy and Spain contributed samples from acute and convalescent COVID-19. PBMCs, B-cell-depleted T cells, or T cells provided the cDNA or gDNA that made up the material.

This receptor was obtained from a human donor in a cohort sampled during active COVID-19. The chain joins TRBV7-9 to TRBJ2-1; D remains unclear. Specimen: peripheral blood. This chain's CDR3 is CASSSGSLRFF. DNA for the CDR3: TGTGCCAGCAGCTCCGGGTCTTTGCGGTTCTTC. The full variable domain, completed using reference TRBV7-9 and TRBJ2-1, is DTGVSQNPRHKITKRGQNVTFRCDPISEHNRLYWYRQTLGQGPEFLTYFQNEAQLEKSRLLSDRFSAERPKGSFSTLEIQRTEQGDSAMYLCASSSGSLRFFGPGTRLTVL.